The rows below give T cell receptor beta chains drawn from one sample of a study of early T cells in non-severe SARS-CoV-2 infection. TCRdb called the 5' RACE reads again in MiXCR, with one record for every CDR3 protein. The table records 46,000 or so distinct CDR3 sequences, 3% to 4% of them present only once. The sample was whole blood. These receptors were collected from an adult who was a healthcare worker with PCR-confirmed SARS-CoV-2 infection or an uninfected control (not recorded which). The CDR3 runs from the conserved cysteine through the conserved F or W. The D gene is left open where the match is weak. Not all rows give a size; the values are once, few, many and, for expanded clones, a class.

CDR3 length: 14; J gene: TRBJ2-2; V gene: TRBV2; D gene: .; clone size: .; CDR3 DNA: TGTGCCAGCAGGGAGGGCTCGAACACCGGGGAGCTGTTTTTT; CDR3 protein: CASREGSNTGELFF
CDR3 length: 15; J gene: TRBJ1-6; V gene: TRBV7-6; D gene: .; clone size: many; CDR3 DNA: TGTGCCAGCAGCTTAGCAGGCTCCTATAATTCACCCCTCCACTTT; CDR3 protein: CASSLAGSYNSPLHF
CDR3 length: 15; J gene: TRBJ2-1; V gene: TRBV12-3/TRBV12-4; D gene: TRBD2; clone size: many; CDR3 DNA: TGTGCCAGCAGTCCCTCAAGCGGGAACTACAATGAGCAGTTCTTC; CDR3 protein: CASSPSSGNYNEQFF
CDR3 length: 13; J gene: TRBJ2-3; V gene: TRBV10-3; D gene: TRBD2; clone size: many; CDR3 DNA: TGTGCCATCATGAGCGGGGGCACAGATACGCAGTATTTT; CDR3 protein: CAIMSGGTDTQYF
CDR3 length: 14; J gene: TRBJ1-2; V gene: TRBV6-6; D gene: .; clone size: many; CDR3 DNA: TGTGCCAGCAGTTACAGAGTAGCTAACTATGGCTACACCTTC; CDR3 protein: CASSYRVANYGYTF
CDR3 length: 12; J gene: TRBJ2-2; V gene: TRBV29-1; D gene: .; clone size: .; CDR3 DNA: TGCAGCGTTGAGAAGGATTACGGGGAGCTGTTTTTT; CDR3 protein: CSVEKDYGELFF
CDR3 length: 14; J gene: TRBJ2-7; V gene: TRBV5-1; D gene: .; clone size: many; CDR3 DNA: TGCGCCAGCAGCTTGTCGCCCGTGGGATCTTCGTGGTACTTC; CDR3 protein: CASSLSPVGSSWYF
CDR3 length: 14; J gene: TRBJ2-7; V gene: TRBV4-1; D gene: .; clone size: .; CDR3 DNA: TGCGCCAGCAGCCCTGAGGAGGGCCAGGGCGAGCAGTACTTC; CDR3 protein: CASSPEEGQGEQYF
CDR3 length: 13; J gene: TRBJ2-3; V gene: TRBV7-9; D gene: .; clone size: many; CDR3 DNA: TGTGCCAGCAGCTTGGCTAGCACAGATACGCAGTATTTT; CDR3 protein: CASSLASTDTQYF
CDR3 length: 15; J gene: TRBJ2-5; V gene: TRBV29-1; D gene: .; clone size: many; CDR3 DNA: TGCAGCGTTGACAGAGACAGGTTGCCCAAGGAGGCCCAGTACTTC; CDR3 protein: CSVDRDRLPKEAQYF
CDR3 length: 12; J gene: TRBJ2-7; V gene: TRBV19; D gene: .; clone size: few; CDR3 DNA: TGTGCCAGTAGTCCTCGAGGGTCAGAGCAGTACTTC; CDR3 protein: CASSPRGSEQYF
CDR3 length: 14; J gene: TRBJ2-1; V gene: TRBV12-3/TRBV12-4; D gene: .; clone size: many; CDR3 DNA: TGTGCCAGCAGTTTGAGGAGCTCCTACAATGAGCAGTTCTTC; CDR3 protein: CASSLRSSYNEQFF
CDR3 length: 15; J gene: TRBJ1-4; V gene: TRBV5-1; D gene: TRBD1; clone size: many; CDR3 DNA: TGCGCCAGCAGCTTGGCGGACAGGGATAATGAAAAACTGTTTTTT; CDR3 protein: CASSLADRDNEKLFF
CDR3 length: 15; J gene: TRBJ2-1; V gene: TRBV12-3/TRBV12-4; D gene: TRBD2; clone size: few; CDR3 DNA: TGTGCCAGCAGGGTAGCGGGAGGTGGGAGCGATGAGCAGTTCTTC; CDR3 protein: CASRVAGGGSDEQFF
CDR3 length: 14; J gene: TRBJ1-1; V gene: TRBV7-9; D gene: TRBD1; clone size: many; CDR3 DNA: TGTGCCAGCAGCAGGGGACAGACAAACACTGAAGCTTTCTTT; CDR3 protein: CASSRGQTNTEAFF
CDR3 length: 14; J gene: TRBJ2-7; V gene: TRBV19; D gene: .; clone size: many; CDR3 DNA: TGTGCCAGTAGTATACTTTTACGGGGCTACGAGCAGTACTTC; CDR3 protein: CASSILLRGYEQYF
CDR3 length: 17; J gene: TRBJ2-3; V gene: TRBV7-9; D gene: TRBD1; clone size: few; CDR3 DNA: TGTGCCAGCAGCTTAGATGTCAGGGGGCCTGTCACAGATACGCAGTATTTT; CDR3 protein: CASSLDVRGPVTDTQYF
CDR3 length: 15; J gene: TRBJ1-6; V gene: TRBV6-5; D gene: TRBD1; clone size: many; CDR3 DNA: TGTGCCAGCAGTCGTAAGACAGGGGATAATTCACCCCTCCACTTT; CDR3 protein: CASSRKTGDNSPLHF
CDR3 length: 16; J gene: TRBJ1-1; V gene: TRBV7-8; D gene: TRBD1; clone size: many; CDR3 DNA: TGTGCCAGCAGCTTAACCTTAAGACAGGGACCCACTGAAGCTTTCTTT; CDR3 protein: CASSLTLRQGPTEAFF
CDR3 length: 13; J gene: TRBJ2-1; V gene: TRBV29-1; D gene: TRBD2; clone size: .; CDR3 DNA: TGCAGCGTCCCTCTAGCGGGAGACAATGAGCAGTTCTTC; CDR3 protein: CSVPLAGDNEQFF
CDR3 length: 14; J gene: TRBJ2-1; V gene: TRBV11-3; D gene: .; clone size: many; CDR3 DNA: TGTGCCAGCAGCCCTGGGCCCGGCCGGGATGAGCAGTTCTTC; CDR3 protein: CASSPGPGRDEQFF
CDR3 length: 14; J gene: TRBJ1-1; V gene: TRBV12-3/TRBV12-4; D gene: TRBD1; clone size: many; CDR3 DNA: TGTGCCAGCACCCACGGGACAGGGGCCACTGAAGCTTTCTTT; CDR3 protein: CASTHGTGATEAFF
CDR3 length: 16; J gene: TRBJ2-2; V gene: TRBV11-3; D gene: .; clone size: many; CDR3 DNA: TGTGCCAGCAGCGCAGGCGCGGACAGACTCACCGGGGAGCTGTTTTTT; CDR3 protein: CASSAGADRLTGELFF
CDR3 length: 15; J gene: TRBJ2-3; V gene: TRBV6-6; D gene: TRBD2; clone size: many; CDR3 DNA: TGTGCCAGCAGACCTACTAGCGCCAACACAGATACGCAGTATTTT; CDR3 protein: CASRPTSANTDTQYF
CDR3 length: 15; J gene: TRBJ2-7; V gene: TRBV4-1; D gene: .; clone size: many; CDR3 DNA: TGCGCCAGCAGCCGTGGACAGCCTCTTTTCTACGAGCAGTACTTC; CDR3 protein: CASSRGQPLFYEQYF
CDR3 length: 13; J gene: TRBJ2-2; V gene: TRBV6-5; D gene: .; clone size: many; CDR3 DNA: TGTGCCAGCAGTTACTCTCCGGCCGGGGAGCTGTTTTTT; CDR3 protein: CASSYSPAGELFF
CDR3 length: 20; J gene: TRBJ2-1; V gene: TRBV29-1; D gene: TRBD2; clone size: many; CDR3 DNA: TGCAGCGTTGAACCGAACCGGGGGAGGGTTCAGATCCTCGAAGACAATGAGCAGTTCTTC; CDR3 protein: CSVEPNRGRVQILEDNEQFF